This T cell receptor beta chain was captured in a study of OX40 agonist ivuxolimab in advanced cancers. About the study: One hepatocellular carcinoma and two cutaneous melanoma patients partially responded. Broader study findings: The CD4+ and CD8+ T cells in the blood had expanded clonally by week 6 at 0.1 to 3.0 mg/kg.

Per germline, CDR1 LGHNA and CDR2 YNFKEQ. The CDR3 contains 13 residues. V lost 0 bases, J lost 11 bases, and 13 bases lay in between. This clone was seen just once. What it binds is unknown. Sequencing was performed with immunoSEQ multiplex PCR; in TCRdb, only in-frame clones are kept and a portion is missing. The profile shows 60,000 to 75,000 clones, around 81% of them singletons. This specimen consisted of CD4+ or CD8+ T cells sorted from blood, obtained in a trial of the OX40 agonist ivuxolimab. The sequence was obtained from an adult with an advanced solid tumor such as melanoma, head and neck, liver or kidney cancer. The genes are TRBV4-2 and TRBJ1-1; maybe TRBD1 (5 bases). The CDR3 coding sequence is TGTGCCAGCAGCCAAGATGGGCAGGGTAGGGCTTTCTTT. It encodes CASSQDGQGRAFF.